The rows below give T cell receptor beta chains drawn from one sample of a study of beta chain features in type 1 diabetes. Data came from immunoSEQ multiplex PCR; TCRdb stores just in-frame clones and leaves some out. This sample yields a few hundred thousand clones, of which 24% are seen a single time; around 0.011% belongs to the top ten. The sequenced sample consisted of naive CD4+ T cells from blood. The receptors originated from a woman under 40 with type 1 diabetes. The CDR3 runs from the conserved cysteine through the conserved F or W. D genes are given only for firm matches. Clone size, where shown, is once, few, many, or a class for clones that have expanded.

D	V	size	J	CDR3	DNA
TRBD2	TRBV7-2	.	TRBJ2-7	CASSQIAGPYEQYF	TGTGCCAGCAGCCAAATAGCGGGGCCCTACGAGCAGTACTTC
.	TRBV4-1	few	TRBJ2-2	CASSDIGRGYTGELFF	TGCGCCAGCAGCGATATCGGCAGGGGATACACCGGGGAGCTGTTTTTT
TRBD1	TRBV29-1	few	TRBJ2-7	CSVARGRHEQYF	TGCAGCGTTGCCAGGGGGCGCCACGAGCAGTACTTC
.	TRBV28	few	TRBJ1-2	CASQGGGRTDYGYTF	TGTGCCAGCCAGGGCGGAGGGCGGACTGACTATGGCTACACCTTC
TRBD1	TRBV7-2	.	TRBJ2-4	CASSPRTGWENIQYF	TGTGCCAGCAGCCCTAGGACAGGGTGGGAAAACATTCAGTACTTC
TRBD1	TRBV15	few	TRBJ1-2	CATSSTGAGGYTF	TGTGCCACCAGCAGCACAGGGGCAGGTGGCTACACCTTC
TRBD2	TRBV4-1	.	TRBJ2-7	CASSQDFRVGRSGGFYEQYF	TGCGCCAGCAGCCAAGATTTTCGGGTCGGGAGGTCGGGGGGATTCTACGAGCAGTACTTC
.	TRBV7-9	few	TRBJ2-5	CASTPAAAQETQYF	TGTGCCAGCACCCCCGCGGCAGCTCAAGAGACCCAGTACTTC
.	TRBV30	.	TRBJ2-7	CAWRTSPYEQYF	TGTGCCTGGAGGACTAGTCCCTACGAGCAGTACTTC
TRBD2	TRBV15	.	TRBJ2-3	CATSTRTSGTTSTQYF	TGTGCCACCAGCACCCGGACTAGCGGGACTACCTCTACGCAGTATTTT
.	TRBV20-1	.	TRBJ2-1	CSARPPLEQFF	TGCAGTGCTAGACCCCCCCTTGAGCAGTTCTTC
TRBD1	TRBV7-6	.	TRBJ1-2	CASSPGQANYGYTF	TGTGCCAGCAGCCCGGGACAGGCTAACTATGGCTACACCTTC
TRBD1	TRBV4-1	.	TRBJ2-7	CASSQGGTGDSYEQYF	TGCGCCAGCAGCCAGGGAGGGACAGGGGATTCCTACGAGCAGTACTTC
TRBD2	TRBV5-1	few	TRBJ2-7	CASSQISGRHYEQYF	TGCGCCAGCAGCCAAATTAGCGGGAGGCACTACGAGCAGTACTTC
.	TRBV29-1	.	TRBJ1-2	CSAPRTGQGGGYTF	TGCAGCGCCCCTCGAACCGGGCAGGGCGGCGGCTACACCTTC
TRBD2	TRBV4-1	.	TRBJ2-7	CASSPASGSYEQYF	TGCGCCAGCAGCCCTGCCAGCGGGAGCTACGAGCAGTACTTC
.	TRBV30	few	TRBJ2-1	CASSKGGHEQFF	TGTGCCTCGTCCAAGGGGGGGCATGAGCAGTTCTTC
.	TRBV7-2	few	TRBJ2-5	CASSLQGTQYF	TGTGCCAGCAGCTTACAGGGGACCCAGTACTTC
.	TRBV4-1	.	TRBJ2-3	CASSQNPRDTQYF	TGCGCCAGCAGCCAAAACCCCCGGGATACGCAGTATTTT
.	TRBV11-2	.	TRBJ2-7	CASTFGGASYEQYF	TGTGCCAGCACCTTTGGGGGGGCTAGCTACGAGCAGTACTTC
.	TRBV9	.	TRBJ1-3	CASSVGQSSGNTIYF	TGTGCCAGCAGCGTAGGACAAAGCTCTGGAAACACCATATATTTT
TRBD2	TRBV6-5	.	TRBJ2-1	CASSYILAEGNEQFF	TGTGCCAGCAGTTACATACTAGCGGAGGGCAATGAGCAGTTCTTC
.	TRBV29-1	.	TRBJ2-5	CSVRNSAMPQETQYF	TGCAGCGTTCGAAATAGCGCGATGCCGCAAGAGACCCAGTACTTC
TRBD2	TRBV4-1	.	TRBJ2-3	CASSHGWTSGRNTQYF	TGCGCCAGCAGCCATGGGTGGACTAGCGGGAGAAATACGCAGTATTTT
TRBD1	TRBV14	few	TRBJ1-1	CASSYFDRGSEAFF	TGTGCCAGCAGCTACTTCGACAGGGGATCTGAAGCTTTCTTT
.	TRBV7-9	.	TRBJ2-3	CASSLATRGGTDTQYF	TGTGCCAGCAGCTTAGCCACCAGGGGGGGCACAGATACGCAGTATTTT
.	TRBV21-1	few	TRBJ2-1	CASSKRLADPYNEQFF	TGTGCCAGCAGCAAACGACTAGCGGACCCCTACAATGAGCAGTTCTTC
TRBD2	TRBV29-1	few	TRBJ2-1	CSVDLGGSSYNEQFF	TGCAGCGTTGACCTTGGCGGGAGCTCCTACAATGAGCAGTTCTTC
.	TRBV6-5	.	TRBJ2-3	CASSYSEENTQYF	TGTGCCAGCAGTTACTCGGAGGAAAATACGCAGTATTTT
TRBD2	TRBV5-4	few	TRBJ2-3	CASSRGLAGGPNTQYF	TGTGCCAGCAGCAGGGGACTAGCGGGAGGGCCTAATACGCAGTATTTT
TRBD1	TRBV10-3	.	TRBJ1-1	CATIQGPNTEAFF	TGTGCCACCATACAGGGGCCAAACACTGAAGCTTTCTTT
.	TRBV29-1	.	TRBJ2-2	CSVSGGAAGELFF	TGCAGCGTTAGCGGAGGAGCGGCCGGGGAGCTGTTTTTT
.	TRBV4-2	few	TRBJ1-4	CASSQERWQGGEKLFF	TGTGCCAGCAGCCAAGAAAGGTGGCAGGGAGGTGAAAAACTGTTTTTT
.	TRBV6-5	few	TRBJ1-2	CASSSDRNYGYTF	TGTGCCAGCAGCTCCGACAGGAACTATGGCTACACCTTC
TRBD1	TRBV18	.	TRBJ1-1	CASSLDRAQTEAFF	TGTGCCAGCTCACTGGACAGGGCCCAAACTGAAGCTTTCTTT
TRBD2	TRBV4-2	.	TRBJ2-1	CASSGTGTSGSMSDEQFF	TGTGCCAGCAGCGGGACGGGGACTAGCGGGAGTATGAGCGATGAGCAGTTCTTC
TRBD2	TRBV27	few	TRBJ2-7	CASSSTSGSVYEQYF	TGTGCCAGCAGTTCGACTAGCGGGAGTGTCTACGAGCAGTACTTC
TRBD2	TRBV5-1	.	TRBJ2-1	CASSYVGAGGPRNEQFF	TGCGCCAGCAGCTACGTGGGCGCGGGAGGGCCTAGGAATGAGCAGTTCTTC
.	TRBV7-3	.	TRBJ2-3	CASSVGSGSDTQYF	TGTGCCAGCAGCGTCGGTAGCGGTTCAGATACGCAGTATTTT
.	TRBV6-5	few	TRBJ2-5	CASRPGLQGETQYF	TGTGCCAGCAGACCGGGACTGCAAGGGGAGACCCAGTACTTC
TRBD1	TRBV7-3	few	TRBJ1-1	CASSLTGTGKAFF	TGTGCCAGCAGCTTAACTGGGACAGGGAAAGCTTTCTTT
TRBD2	TRBV7-2	few	TRBJ2-3	CASSPTSASDTQYF	TGTGCCAGCAGTCCGACTAGCGCCTCAGATACGCAGTATTTT
TRBD1	TRBV6-5	few	TRBJ1-1	CASSYGGGMNTEAFF	TGTGCCAGCAGTTACGGAGGGGGCATGAACACTGAAGCTTTCTTT
TRBD1	TRBV18	.	TRBJ1-1	CASSRLAGQGSNTEAFF	TGTGCCAGCTCACGGCTTGCGGGACAGGGCTCGAACACTGAAGCTTTCTTT
TRBD1	TRBV28	.	TRBJ1-3	CASSLSSWTGKTIYF	TGTGCCAGCAGTCTCTCCTCATGGACAGGGAAGACCATATATTTT
TRBD2	TRBV12-5	.	TRBJ2-1	CASGLNLGTSGHNEQFF	TGTGCTAGTGGTTTGAATCTCGGGACTAGCGGACACAATGAGCAGTTCTTC
.	TRBV21-1	few	TRBJ2-1	CATVKEGLAYNEQFF	TGTGCCACGGTGAAGGAGGGACTAGCCTACAATGAGCAGTTCTTC
.	TRBV7-9	.	TRBJ2-2	CASSSPTRAGSGELFF	TGTGCCAGCAGCTCCCCCACCAGGGCAGGCTCCGGGGAGCTGTTTTTT
.	TRBV9	few	TRBJ1-1	CASSVRGTSGTEAFF	TGTGCCAGCAGCGTTAGGGGGACTAGTGGCACTGAAGCTTTCTTT
TRBD2	TRBV30	.	TRBJ2-3	CASEGAGGPADTQYF	TGTGCCTCCGAGGGTGCGGGAGGGCCGGCAGATACGCAGTATTTT
TRBD1	TRBV27	.	TRBJ2-1	CASTGQNNEQFF	TGTGCCAGTACGGGACAGAACAATGAGCAGTTCTTC
.	TRBV30	.	TRBJ1-2	CAWSSTGLEGYTF	TGTGCCTGGAGTTCGACAGGCCTCGAGGGCTACACCTTC
.	TRBV18	few	TRBJ2-7	CASSPPSTSDYEQYF	TGTGCCAGCTCACCACCTTCGACTAGTGACTACGAGCAGTACTTC
.	TRBV6-1	.	TRBJ1-1	CASSGRDWPAREAFF	TGTGCCAGCAGTGGCAGGGATTGGCCCGCGCGTGAAGCTTTCTTT
.	TRBV9	.	TRBJ2-7	CASSVEDRPSCEQYF	TGTGCCAGCAGCGTAGAAGACAGGCCCTCCTGCGAGCAGTACTTC
.	TRBV9	.	TRBJ2-5	CASSVSVQETQYF	TGTGCCAGCAGCGTCAGTGTCCAAGAGACCCAGTACTTC
.	TRBV18	.	TRBJ1-1	CASSPPTGRAMNTEAFF	TGTGCCAGCTCACCACCTACAGGGCGCGCCATGAACACTGAAGCTTTCTTT